Sequencing of this T cell receptor beta chain was carried out in a study of Ad26.COV2.S vaccination and SARS-CoV-2 variants. Points from the study as a whole: Post-vaccination breadth of spike-specific CD8+ and CD4+ T cell responses was reportedly substantial.

Only in-frame clones appear in the TCRdb table, and some are missing; sequencing was by immunoSEQ multiplex PCR. The table lists 300,000 to 450,000 clones, roughly nine tenths of them singletons. This clone was recorded many times. Its antigen is currently unknown. V was cut by 5 bases and J by 7 bases, with 14 bases left in between. The CDR3 runs to 13 residues. Germline lookup yields CDR1 MNHNY and CDR2 SVGAGI (reference sequence). This TCR was recovered from a human donor who had recovered from COVID-19. Specimen: peripheral blood, collected after recovery from COVID-19. The chain combines TRBV6-6 with TRBJ1-2; D is possibly TRBD1 (6 bases). In DNA form, the CDR3 reads TGTGCCAGCAGTGTACAGGGACCCCTTGGCTACACCTTC. Its translation is CASSVQGPLGYTF.